Presented here are 21 T cell receptor beta chains from one specimen sequenced in a study of CD8 T cells in Susac syndrome. Reverse transcription of roughly 0.45 to 1 ug RNA used random hexamers. TCRdb recomputed calls from the immunoSEQ multiplex PCR reads with MiXCR, one row per CDR3 protein. Of about 200,000 distinct CDR3 sequences in the sample, 80% to 95% were seen once. Sample: CD4+ T cells from PBMCs. The source is a human donor in good health.

The rearrangement joins TRBV25-1 to TRBJ1-2; D not resolved. V lost 1 base to trimming and J lost 8 bases, with 14 bases between them. Germline CDR1 reads MGHDK; CDR2 reads SYGVNS. This CDR3 has 14 amino acids. Here the CDR3 DNA reads TGTGCCAGCAGTGAATCAGGTGATCTGGACGGCTACACCTTC. This gives the protein CASSESGDLDGYTF.

This chain's CDR3 is CASSQDPGSYTGELFF. The CDR3 nucleotides read TGCGCCAGCAGCCAAGATCCCGGGAGCTACACCGGGGAGCTGTTTTTT. The V gene is TRBV4-3, the J gene TRBJ2-2, with D tentatively TRBD2 (6 bases). CDR1 is LGHNA and CDR2 is YSLEER in the germline V gene. CDR3 length: 16 residues. The V gene lost 0 bases and the J gene lost 3 bases, with 11 bases spanning the gap.

The chain carries TRBV7-3 and TRBJ1-2; 8 bases are shared with TRBD1. The V segment lost 0 bases and the J segment 4 bases; nucleotides outside the gene matches: 7. CDR3 size: 16 residues. CDR1 and CDR2 from the germline V gene are SGHTA and FQGTGA. The DNA of the CDR3 is TGTGCCAGCAGCTTAACCTGGACAGGGAAGGGCTATGGCTACACCTTC. It translates to CASSLTWTGKGYGYTF.

This chain links TRBV12-3 or TRBV12-4 with TRBJ2-2, with a possible D match to TRBD1 (6 bases). Trimming removed 5 bases at V and 2 bases at J, with 9 bases between. The CDR3 is made up of 14 amino acids. CDR3 protein: CASSQGGNTGELFF. The CDR3, as DNA: TGTGCCAGCAGTCAAGGGGGTAACACCGGGGAGCTGTTTTTT.

For the CDR3, the DNA is TGCGCCAGCAGCCCCTGGGCTTCCCCCACCATATATTTT. Translated, it gives CASSPWASPTIYF. The chain carries TRBV4-1 and TRBJ1-3; D gene unclear. V lost 4 bases and J 9 bases, leaving 13 bases between the germline ends. Per germline, CDR1 MGHRA and CDR2 YSYEKL. This CDR3 has 13 residues.

The chain combines TRBV18 with TRBJ1-1; possibly TRBD1 for D (5 bases). V gave up 3 bases and J gave up 7 bases, with 9 bases separating them. The CDR3 totals 12 residues. CDR1 is KGHSH and CDR2 is LQKENI in the germline V gene. The chain's CDR3 is CASSPFTGEAFF. The CDR3 DNA is TGTGCCAGCTCACCCTTTACAGGTGAAGCTTTCTTT. Full variable domain (rest looked up from reference TRBV18 and TRBJ1-1): NAGVMQNPRHLVRRRGQEARLRCSPMKGHSHVYWYRQLPEEGLKFMVYLQKENIIDESGMPKERFSAEFPKEGPSILRIQQVVRGDSAAYFCASSPFTGEAFFGQGTRLTVV.

CDR3 loop: CSARGRGNQPQHF. For the CDR3, the DNA is TGCAGTGCTAGAGGCCGAGGGAACCAGCCCCAGCATTTT. The chain employs TRBV20-1 and TRBJ1-5; no clear D gene. The CDR3 is 13 amino acids. Germline CDR1 and CDR2: DFQATT and SNEGSKA (reference sequence). Trimming shortened V by 1 base and J by 7 bases, and 11 bases separated the two germline ends.

The chain couples TRBV4-1 to TRBJ2-5; 7 nucleotides align to TRBD2. V trimming: 1 base; J trimming: 5 bases; junction bases outside the gene matches: 10. The germline V gene encodes CDR1 MGHRA and CDR2 YSYEKL. The length of the CDR3 is 16 residues. The CDR3 loop is CASSQASRTSTETQYF. The CDR3 bases are TGCGCCAGCAGCCAAGCGTCCCGGACTAGTACCGAGACCCAGTACTTC.

The chain couples TRBV6-1 to TRBJ1-2; a weak D match, TRBD1 (5 bases). Germline V CDR1 and CDR2: MNHNS, SASEGT. With 2 bases removed from V and 0 bases from J, the gap between germline ends came to 13 bases. CDR3 length equals 16 residues. The CDR3: CASSEFQGTANYGYTF. CDR3 sequence (DNA): TGTGCCAGCAGTGAATTTCAGGGTACCGCTAACTATGGCTACACCTTC.

This clonotype has a handful of counts. This sequence joins TRBV6-5 and TRBJ2-1; 7 bases agree with TRBD1. Trimming took 5 bases from V and 7 from J; bases not matched to a gene: 2. Germline V gene sequence: CDR1 MNHEY, CDR2 SVGAGI. The CDR3 covers 12 residues. The CDR3 here is CASSTGVNEQFF. CDR3 nucleotide sequence: TGTGCCAGCAGTACAGGGGTAAATGAGCAGTTCTTC.

V and J are TRBV5-4 and TRBJ1-2, with 9 positions matching TRBD1. The ends lost 5 bases at V and 7 bases at J; junction bases unmatched: 6. The CDR3 loop spans 13 amino acids. Germline V gene data show CDR1 as SGHNT and CDR2 as YYREEE (reference sequence). CDR3 nucleotides: TGTGCCAGCAGAGCCGGACAGGGGTTTGGCTACACCTTC. Encoded protein: CASRAGQGFGYTF.

The rearrangement uses TRBV6-5 and TRBJ2-7; a possible D gene is TRBD1 (5 bases). CDR3 length equals 15 residues. The germline V gene has CDR1 MNHEY and CDR2 SVGAGI. Trimming took off 2 bases at V and 0 bases at J, with 11 bases between the two ends. The CDR3 spells CASSYSGHGSYEQYF. As DNA, the CDR3 is TGTGCCAGCAGTTACAGTGGACACGGCTCCTACGAGCAGTACTTC.

The DNA for the CDR3 is TGTGCCAGCAGCTCACCGGGTTCTAGCACAGATACGCAGTATTTT. Protein: CASSSPGSSTDTQYF. The chain recombines TRBV11-2 with TRBJ2-3; D remains unclear. Germline lookup yields CDR1 SGHAT and CDR2 FQNNGV. The V and J ends lost 4 bases and 0 bases respectively, with 11 bases between them. The CDR3 is 15 residues long.

The chain recombines TRBV27 with TRBJ1-2; 7 positions agree with TRBD1. Germline V gives CDR1 MNHEY, CDR2 SMNVEV (reference sequence). There are 11 residues in the CDR3. V shed 8 bases, J shed 7 bases, and the junction held 4 bases outside the gene matches. CDR3 loop: CASRQGSGYTF. The CDR3 nucleotides are TGTGCCAGCCGACAGGGAAGTGGCTACACCTTC.

The chain carries TRBV5-5 and TRBJ2-5; D is uncertain. Trimming left V 0 bases short and J 5 bases short, with 17 bases between. The V gene's germline CDR1 is SGHKS and CDR2 YYEKEE (reference sequence). This CDR3 is built from 16 residues. The CDR3 spells CASSLAVTHWGETQYF. The CDR3 DNA follows: TGTGCCAGCAGCTTGGCCGTGACCCACTGGGGTGAGACCCAGTACTTC.

The chain recombines TRBV7-8 with TRBJ2-5; TRBD1 matches at 7 bases. Unmatched junction bases numbered 12, after V lost 5 bases and J lost 6 bases. This CDR3 comprises 15 residues. Germline CDR1 reads SGHVS; CDR2 reads FQNEAQ. This chain's CDR3 is CASSDGTVLRQTQYF. Written as DNA, the CDR3 is TGTGCCAGCAGCGACGGGACAGTTCTAAGGCAGACCCAGTACTTC.

The chain couples TRBV5-4 to TRBJ1-2, with TRBD1 identical over 9 bases. Germline-derived CDR1 and CDR2 are SGHNT and YYREEE (reference sequence). The CDR3 runs to 15 residues. Germline trimming cut 0 bases from V and 4 bases from J; bases unmatched to any gene: 4. In nucleotides, the CDR3 is TGTGCCAGCAGCTTGGGACAGGGGGTCCTCTATGGCTACACCTTC. This gives the protein CASSLGQGVLYGYTF.

This rearrangement joins TRBV10-3 to TRBJ2-7; TRBD1 aligns across 7 bases. The junction had 2 bases not matched to a gene; V was cut back by 6 bases and J by 0 bases. The germline gives CDR1 ENHRY, CDR2 SYGVKD. The CDR3 is made up of 13 amino acids. The CDR3 loop reads CAIRGDSSYEQYF. The CDR3 bases are TGTGCCATCAGGGGGGACAGCTCCTACGAGCAGTACTTC.

The J gene is TRBJ2-7, the V gene TRBV14, with D tentatively TRBD1 (6 bases). Germline-derived CDR1 and CDR2 are SGHDN and FVKESK. Trimming stripped 4 bases from V and 7 bases from J, with 14 bases between. This CDR3 region has 13 residues. CDR3 coding DNA: TGTGCCAGCAGCCTTTACAGGGCTGGGGAGCAGTACTTC. Its protein is CASSLYRAGEQYF.

J is TRBJ2-2 and V is TRBV24-1; the D gene could be TRBD1 or TRBD2 (5 bases each). Germline CDR1 and CDR2: KGHDR and SFDVKD. This CDR3 has 15 amino acids. The ends were cut back, 3 bases at V and 8 bases at J, with 15 bases in the middle. CDR3 residues: CATSDPGTPGGELFF. DNA for the CDR3: TGTGCCACCAGTGATCCCGGGACCCCCGGGGGGGAGCTGTTTTTT.

This chain joins TRBV18 and TRBJ2-7; D uncertain. CDR3 length equals 12 residues. Trimming took off 0 bases at V and 6 bases at J, with 6 bases between the two ends. Germline-derived CDR1 and CDR2 are KGHSH and LQKENI. CDR3 sequence reads: CASSPPLGEQYF. CDR3 in DNA: TGTGCCAGCTCACCACCACTGGGCGAGCAGTACTTC.